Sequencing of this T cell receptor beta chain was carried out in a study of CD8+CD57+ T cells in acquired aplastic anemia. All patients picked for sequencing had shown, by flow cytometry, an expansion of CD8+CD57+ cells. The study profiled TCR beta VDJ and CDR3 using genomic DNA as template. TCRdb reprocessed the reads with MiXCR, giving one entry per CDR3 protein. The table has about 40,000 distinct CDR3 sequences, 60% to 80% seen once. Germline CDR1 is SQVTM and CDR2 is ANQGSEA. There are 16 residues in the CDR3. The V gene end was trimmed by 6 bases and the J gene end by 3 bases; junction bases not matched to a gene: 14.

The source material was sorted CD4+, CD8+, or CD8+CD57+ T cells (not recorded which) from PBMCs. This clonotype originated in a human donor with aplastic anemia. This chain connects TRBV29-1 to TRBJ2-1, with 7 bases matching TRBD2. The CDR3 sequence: CSVSGRDDKLYNEQFF. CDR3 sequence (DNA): TGCAGCGTCTCAGGGAGGGACGACAAGCTCTACAATGAGCAGTTCTTC.